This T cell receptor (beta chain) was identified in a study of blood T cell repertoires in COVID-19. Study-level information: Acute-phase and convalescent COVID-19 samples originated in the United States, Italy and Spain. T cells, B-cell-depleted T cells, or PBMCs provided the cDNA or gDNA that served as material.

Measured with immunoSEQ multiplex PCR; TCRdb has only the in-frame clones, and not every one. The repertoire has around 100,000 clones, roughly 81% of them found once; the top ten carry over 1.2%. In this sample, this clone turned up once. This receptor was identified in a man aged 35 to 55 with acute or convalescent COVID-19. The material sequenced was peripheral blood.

CDR3 sequence: CASTGTAWGPQHF. DNA for the CDR3: TGTGCCAGCACCGGGACTGCTTGGGGGCCCCAGCATTTT. The rearrangement uses TRBV12-1 and TRBJ1-5. TRBV12-1 is recorded as a pseudogene. CDR3 length: 13 amino acids.